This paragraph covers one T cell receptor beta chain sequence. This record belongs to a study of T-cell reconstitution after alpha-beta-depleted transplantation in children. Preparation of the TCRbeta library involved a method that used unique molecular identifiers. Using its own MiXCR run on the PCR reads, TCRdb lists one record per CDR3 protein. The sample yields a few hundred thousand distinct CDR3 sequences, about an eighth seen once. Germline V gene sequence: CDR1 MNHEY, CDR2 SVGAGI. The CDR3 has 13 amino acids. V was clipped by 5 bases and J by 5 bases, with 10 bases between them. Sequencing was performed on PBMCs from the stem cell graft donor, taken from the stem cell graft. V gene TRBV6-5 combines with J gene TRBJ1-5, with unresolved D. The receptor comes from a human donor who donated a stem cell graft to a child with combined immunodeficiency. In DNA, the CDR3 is TGTGCCAGCAGTCGAGCAAGTTATCAGCCCCAGCATTTT. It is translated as CASSRASYQPQHF.